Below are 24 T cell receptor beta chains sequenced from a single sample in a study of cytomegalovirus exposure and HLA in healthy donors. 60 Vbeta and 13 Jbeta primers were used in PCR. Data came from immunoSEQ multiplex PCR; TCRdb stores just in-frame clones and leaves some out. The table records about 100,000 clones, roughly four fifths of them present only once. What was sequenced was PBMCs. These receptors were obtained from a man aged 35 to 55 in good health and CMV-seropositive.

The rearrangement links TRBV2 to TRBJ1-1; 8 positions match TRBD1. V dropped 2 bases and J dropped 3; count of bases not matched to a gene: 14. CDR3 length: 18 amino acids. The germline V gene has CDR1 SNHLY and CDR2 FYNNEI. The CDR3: CASSEWGGIGQGHTEAFF. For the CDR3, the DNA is TGTGCCAGCAGTGAATGGGGGGGGATCGGACAGGGCCACACTGAAGCTTTCTTT.

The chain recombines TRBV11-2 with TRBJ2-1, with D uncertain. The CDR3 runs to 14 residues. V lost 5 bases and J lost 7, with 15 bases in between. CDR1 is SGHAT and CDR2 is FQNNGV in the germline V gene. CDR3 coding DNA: TGTGCCAGCAGCCCCTCTCAGGCCAGGAATGAGCAGTTCTTC. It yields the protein CASSPSQARNEQFF.

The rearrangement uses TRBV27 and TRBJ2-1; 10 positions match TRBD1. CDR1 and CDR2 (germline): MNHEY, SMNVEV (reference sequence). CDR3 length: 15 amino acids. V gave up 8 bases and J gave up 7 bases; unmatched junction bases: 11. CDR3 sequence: CASHRGTGERNEQFF. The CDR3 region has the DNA TGTGCCAGCCACCGCGGGACAGGGGAGCGGAATGAGCAGTTCTTC.

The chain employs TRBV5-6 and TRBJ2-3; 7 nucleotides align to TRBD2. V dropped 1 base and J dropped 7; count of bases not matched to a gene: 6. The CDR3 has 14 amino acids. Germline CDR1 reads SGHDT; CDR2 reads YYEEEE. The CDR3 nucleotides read TGTGCCAGCAGCTTGTTCGCGGGAGCTTATACGCAGTATTTT. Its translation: CASSLFAGAYTQYF.

The CDR3, as DNA: TGTGCCAGCAGCCCAGCAGTCGGCACGGGGCAGTACTTC. Translation: CASSPAVGTGQYF. The chain carries TRBV7-9 and TRBJ2-7; no definite D call. This CDR3 is built from 13 residues. Trimming removed 5 bases from V and 9 bases from J, with 17 bases in between. The V gene's germline CDR1 is SEHNR and CDR2 FQNEAQ (reference sequence).

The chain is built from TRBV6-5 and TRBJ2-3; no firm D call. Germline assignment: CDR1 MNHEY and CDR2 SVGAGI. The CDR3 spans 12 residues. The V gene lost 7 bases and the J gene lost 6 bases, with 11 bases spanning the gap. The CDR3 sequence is CASTTAGDTQYF. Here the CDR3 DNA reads TGTGCCAGCACCACCGCCGGGGATACGCAGTATTTT.

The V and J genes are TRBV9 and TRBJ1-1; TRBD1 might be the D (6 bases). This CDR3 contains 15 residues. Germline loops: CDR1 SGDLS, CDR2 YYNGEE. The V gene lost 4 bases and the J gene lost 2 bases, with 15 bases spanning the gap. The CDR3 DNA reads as TGTGCCAGCAGCCCGACGGGGGGGCGTAACACTGAAGCTTTCTTT. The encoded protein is CASSPTGGRNTEAFF.

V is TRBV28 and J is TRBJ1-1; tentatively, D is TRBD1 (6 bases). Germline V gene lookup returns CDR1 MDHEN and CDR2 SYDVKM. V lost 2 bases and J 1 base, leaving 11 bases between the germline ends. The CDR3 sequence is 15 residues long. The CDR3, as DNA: TGTGCCAGCAGTTTAGGAACAGGGAGGAACACTGAAGCTTTCTTT. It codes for CASSLGTGRNTEAFF.

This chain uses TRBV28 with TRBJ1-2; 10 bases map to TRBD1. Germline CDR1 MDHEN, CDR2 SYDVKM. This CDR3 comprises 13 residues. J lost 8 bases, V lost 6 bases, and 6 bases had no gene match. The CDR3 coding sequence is TGTGCCAGCAGACGAGGACAGGGGGGCGGCTACACCTTC. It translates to CASRRGQGGGYTF.

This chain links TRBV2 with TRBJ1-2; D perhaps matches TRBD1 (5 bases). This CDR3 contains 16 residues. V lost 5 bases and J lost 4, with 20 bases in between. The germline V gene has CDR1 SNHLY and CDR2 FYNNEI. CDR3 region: CASSNGPTSGGYGYTF. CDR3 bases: TGTGCCAGCAGTAACGGCCCGACCTCGGGGGGCTATGGCTACACCTTC.

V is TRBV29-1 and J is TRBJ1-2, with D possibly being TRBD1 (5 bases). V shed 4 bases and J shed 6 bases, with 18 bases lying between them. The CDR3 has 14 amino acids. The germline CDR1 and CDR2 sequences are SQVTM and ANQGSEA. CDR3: CSVARVRSLDGYTF. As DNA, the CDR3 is TGCAGCGTTGCCAGGGTTCGATCTTTGGATGGCTACACCTTC.

The chain's CDR3 is CASSLAGQNTEAFF. CDR3 bases: TGTGCCAGCAGCTTAGCTGGGCAGAACACTGAAGCTTTCTTT. This sequence joins TRBV7-9 and TRBJ1-1; D call uncertain. Germline CDR1 SEHNR, CDR2 FQNEAQ (reference sequence). The CDR3 covers 14 residues. V shed 0 bases and J shed 1 base, with 6 bases lying between them.

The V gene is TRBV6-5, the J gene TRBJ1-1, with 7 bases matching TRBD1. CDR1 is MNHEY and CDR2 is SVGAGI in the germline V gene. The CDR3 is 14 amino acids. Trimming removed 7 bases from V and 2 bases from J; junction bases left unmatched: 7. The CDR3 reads CASNSRGFNTEAFF. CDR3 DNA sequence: TGTGCCAGCAATTCCAGGGGGTTCAACACTGAAGCTTTCTTT.

This chain's CDR3 is CASSLGASGGALEQFF. The CDR3 DNA reads TGCGCCAGCAGCTTGGGAGCCAGCGGGGGGGCCCTTGAGCAGTTCTTC. The genes are TRBV5-1 and TRBJ2-1, with 10 bases that match TRBD2. V gave up 0 bases and J gave up 9 bases; unmatched junction bases: 9. CDR1 is SGHRS, CDR2 YFSETQ, per germline. The CDR3 has 16 amino acids.

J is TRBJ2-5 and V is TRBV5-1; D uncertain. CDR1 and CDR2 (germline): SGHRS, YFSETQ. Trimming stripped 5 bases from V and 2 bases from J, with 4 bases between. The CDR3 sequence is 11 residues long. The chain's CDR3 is CASRYQETQYF. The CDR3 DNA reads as TGCGCCAGCAGGTATCAAGAGACCCAGTACTTC.

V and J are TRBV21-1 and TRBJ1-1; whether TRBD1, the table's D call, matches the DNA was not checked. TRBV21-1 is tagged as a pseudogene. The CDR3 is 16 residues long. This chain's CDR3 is CASSGRFYRVNTEAFF. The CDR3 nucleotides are TGTGCCAGCAGCGGACGGTTCTACAGGGTGAACACTGAAGCTTTCTTT.

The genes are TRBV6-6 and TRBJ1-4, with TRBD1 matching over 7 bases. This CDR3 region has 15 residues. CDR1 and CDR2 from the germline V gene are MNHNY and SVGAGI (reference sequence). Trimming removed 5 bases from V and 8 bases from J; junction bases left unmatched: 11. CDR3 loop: CASSGGSGGAEKLFF. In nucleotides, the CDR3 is TGTGCCAGCAGTGGGGGGTCAGGGGGTGCCGAAAAACTGTTTTTT.

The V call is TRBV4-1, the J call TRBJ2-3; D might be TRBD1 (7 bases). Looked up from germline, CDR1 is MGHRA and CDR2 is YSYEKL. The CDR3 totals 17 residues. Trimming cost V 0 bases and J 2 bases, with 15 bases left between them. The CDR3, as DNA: TGCGCCAGCAGCCAAGAAGGGGCAGGGGGGAACACAGATACGCAGTATTTT. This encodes CASSQEGAGGNTDTQYF.

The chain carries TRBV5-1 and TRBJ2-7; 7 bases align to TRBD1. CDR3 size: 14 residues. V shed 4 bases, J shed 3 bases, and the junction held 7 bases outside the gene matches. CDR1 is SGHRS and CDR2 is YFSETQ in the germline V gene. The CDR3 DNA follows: TGCGCCAGCAGCCCCCGACAGGGCAACTACGAGCAGTACTTC. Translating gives CASSPRQGNYEQYF. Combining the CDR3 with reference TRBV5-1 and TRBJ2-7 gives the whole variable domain KAGVTQTPRYLIKTRGQQVTLSCSPISGHRSVSWYQQTPGQGLQFLFEYFSETQRNKGNFPGRFSGRQFSNSRSEMNVSTLELGDSALYLCASSPRQGNYEQYFGPGTRLTVT.

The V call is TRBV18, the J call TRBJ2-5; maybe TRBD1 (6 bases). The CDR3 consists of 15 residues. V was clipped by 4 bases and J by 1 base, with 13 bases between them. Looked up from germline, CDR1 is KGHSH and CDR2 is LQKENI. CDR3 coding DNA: TGTGCCAGCTCACGGGACATAGGCGCCCAAGAGACCCAGTACTTC. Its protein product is CASSRDIGAQETQYF.

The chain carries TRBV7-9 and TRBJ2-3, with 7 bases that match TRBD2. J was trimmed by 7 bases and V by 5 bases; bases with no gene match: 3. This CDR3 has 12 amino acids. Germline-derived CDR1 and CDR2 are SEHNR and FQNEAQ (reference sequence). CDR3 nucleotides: TGTGCCAGCAGCACCGGGACTAATACGCAGTATTTT. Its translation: CASSTGTNTQYF.

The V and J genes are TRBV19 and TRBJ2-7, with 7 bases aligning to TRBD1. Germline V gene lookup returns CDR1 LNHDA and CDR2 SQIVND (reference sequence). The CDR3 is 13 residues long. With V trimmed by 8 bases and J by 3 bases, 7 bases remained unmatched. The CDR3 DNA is TGTGCCAGTGCCGGGACAGCCGACTACGAGCAGTACTTC. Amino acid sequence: CASAGTADYEQYF.

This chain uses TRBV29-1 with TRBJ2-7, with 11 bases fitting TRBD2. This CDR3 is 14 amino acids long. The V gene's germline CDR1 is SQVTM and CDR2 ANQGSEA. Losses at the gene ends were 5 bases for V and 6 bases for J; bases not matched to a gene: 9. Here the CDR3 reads CSVRLLAGDAEQYF. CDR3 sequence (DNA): TGCAGCGTTAGATTACTAGCGGGAGATGCCGAGCAGTACTTC.

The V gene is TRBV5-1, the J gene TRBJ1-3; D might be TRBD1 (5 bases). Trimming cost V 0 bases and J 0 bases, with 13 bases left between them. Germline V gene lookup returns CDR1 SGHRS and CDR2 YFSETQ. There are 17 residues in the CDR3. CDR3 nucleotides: TGCGCCAGCAGCTTGGATGCAGGGCGAGGCTCTGGAAACACCATATATTTT. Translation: CASSLDAGRGSGNTIYF.